Listed here are 27 T cell receptor beta chains from one sample, sequenced in a study of post-analysis software for immune sequencing data. Their antigens are not known. Findings and caveats of the study: Relative to controls, patients had 5 or 6 TRBV segments at higher frequency, with TRBV5-6, TRBV5-1 and TRBV20-1 among these.

Unique molecular identifiers featured in each of the TCR beta cDNA libraries. TCRdb reprocessed the PCR reads with MiXCR, giving one entry per CDR3 protein. The sample records about 400,000 distinct CDR3 sequences, 30% to 45% being singletons. Material: blood. The source of these receptors is a girl between 5 and 17 years old with multiple sclerosis.

This clonotype came up many times. One junction end disagrees with the germline gene, perhaps due to a read error. This chain connects TRBV5-1 to TRBJ2-7, with D possibly matching TRBD2 (5 bases). In germline, CDR1 is SGHRS, CDR2 YFSETQ. This CDR3 has 14 residues. The CDR3: CASSLGGSSYEQYF. The CDR3 DNA reads TGTGCCAGCAGCTTGGGTGGGAGCTCCTACGAGCAGTACTTC.

The chain is built from TRBV20-1 and TRBJ2-7; 10 bases are a match to TRBD1. The V and J ends lost 5 bases and 2 bases, in that order; junction bases with no gene match: 3. This CDR3 comprises 13 residues. The germline V gene encodes CDR1 DFQATT and CDR2 SNEGSKA (reference sequence). DNA of the CDR3: TGCAGTGCTTGGACAGGGGGTACCTACGAGCAGTACTTC. Amino acids: CSAWTGGTYEQYF.

In this sample, this clonotype turned up a few times. The rearrangement uses TRBV4-1 and TRBJ2-7; D is perhaps TRBD2 (6 bases). V shed 0 bases and J shed 6 bases, with 9 bases lying between them. There are 13 residues in the CDR3. Germline CDR1 and CDR2: MGHRA and YSYEKL. This CDR3 reads CASSQDIGSEQYF. The CDR3 coding sequence is TGCGCCAGCAGCCAAGATATCGGGAGCGAGCAGTACTTC.

V and J are TRBV15 and TRBJ2-7; no firm D call. The germline V gene encodes CDR1 LNHNV and CDR2 YYDKDF (reference sequence). The V end was cut by 0 bases, the J end by 0 bases, with 6 bases between. The CDR3 has 14 residues. CDR3 in DNA: TGTGCCACCAGCAGAGATCCGGACTCCTACGAGCAGTACTTC. It encodes CATSRDPDSYEQYF.

The V gene is TRBV20-1, the J gene TRBJ2-7; possible D gene TRBD1, 5 bases. This CDR3 contains 12 residues. In germline, CDR1 is DFQATT, CDR2 SNEGSKA (reference sequence). V shed 2 bases and J shed 7 bases, with 12 bases lying between them. The CDR3 nucleotides are TGCAGTGCTAGATTGATAAGGGGTGAGCAGTACTTC. Amino acid sequence: CSARLIRGEQYF.

This rearrangement joins TRBV18 to TRBJ2-3; 13 bases are shared with TRBD2. Germline V gives CDR1 KGHSH, CDR2 LQKENI. The CDR3 consists of 17 residues. Losses at the gene ends were 2 bases for V and 2 bases for J; bases not matched to a gene: 4. In DNA form, the CDR3 reads TGTGCCAGCTCACCAATGGGACTAGCGGGGAACACAGATACGCAGTATTTT. Its protein product is CASSPMGLAGNTDTQYF.

The chain is built from TRBV10-3 and TRBJ2-5; D is perhaps TRBD2 (5 bases). The CDR3 covers 15 residues. Germline-derived CDR1 and CDR2 are ENHRY and SYGVKD. V shed 0 bases and J shed 5 bases, with 13 bases lying between them. The DNA of the CDR3 is TGTGCCATCAGTGAGTCAGGGAACCCGGGGGAGACCCAGTACTTC. Protein product: CAISESGNPGETQYF.

To note about this clonotype: One end of the junction is discordant with germline, which a read error may explain. In nucleotides, the CDR3 is TGCAGCGTTGTTAAAACAGCTGCTGCTAACTATGGCCACACCTTC. Translated, it gives CSVVKTAAANYGHTF. The chain joins TRBV29-1 to TRBJ1-2; D is unclear. The CDR3 runs 15 residues. CDR1 and CDR2 from the germline V gene are SQVTM and ANQGSEA.

In this sample, this clonotype turned up a few times. The chain couples TRBV7-9 to TRBJ2-3, with 12 bases lining up with TRBD2. The length of the CDR3 is 16 residues. The V and J ends lost 4 bases and 2 bases, in that order; junction bases with no gene match: 4. Per the germline V gene, CDR1 is SEHNR and CDR2 is FQNEAQ (reference sequence). The CDR3, as DNA: TGTGCCAGCAGCTCCCTAGCGGGGGGGTTCACAGATACGCAGTATTTT. Translation: CASSSLAGGFTDTQYF.

This clonotype was recorded a few times. V usage is TRBV6-5 and J usage is TRBJ1-1; 7 nucleotides line up with TRBD1. The CDR3 runs 16 residues. Germline values: CDR1 MNHEY, CDR2 SVGAGI. The ends lost 0 bases at V and 2 bases at J; junction bases unmatched: 6. In nucleotides, the CDR3 is TGTGCCAGCAGTTACTCGGCAGGGGGGGGAAACACTGAAGCTTTCTTT. It is translated as CASSYSAGGGNTEAFF.

This clonotype was counted a few times. The rearrangement joins TRBV7-9 to TRBJ2-7; 7 bases match TRBD1. The germline gives CDR1 SEHNR, CDR2 FQNEAQ (reference sequence). Germline trimming cut 3 bases from V and 3 bases from J; bases unmatched to any gene: 5. The CDR3 consists of 14 residues. The CDR3 DNA follows: TGTGCCAGCAGCTTCCCGGGACAGCACTACGAGCAGTACTTC. It encodes CASSFPGQHYEQYF.

This chain connects TRBV20-1 to TRBJ2-3; 12 bases fit TRBD2. Germline V gene sequence: CDR1 DFQATT, CDR2 SNEGSKA (reference sequence). The CDR3 spans 16 residues. Trimming cost V 0 bases and J 3 bases; bases outside gene matches: 4. The CDR3 loop is CSARDPSGGVTDTQYF. The CDR3 DNA follows: TGCAGTGCTAGAGATCCTAGCGGGGGGGTGACAGATACGCAGTATTTT.

The rearrangement joins TRBV15 to TRBJ1-2, with TRBD1 identical over 9 bases. This CDR3 is built from 13 residues. Trimming cost V 11 bases and J 4 bases; bases outside gene matches: 8. Germline CDR1 is LNHNV and CDR2 is YYDKDF (reference sequence). The CDR3 loop reads CAVGDRVGYGYTF. The CDR3 DNA follows: TGTGCCGTCGGGGACAGGGTAGGCTATGGCTACACCTTC.

This chain connects TRBV7-3 to TRBJ2-3; D remains unclear. V was cut by 5 bases and J by 0 bases, with 12 bases left in between. CDR1 SGHTA and CDR2 FQGTGA come from the germline V gene. This CDR3 has 15 amino acids. The CDR3 spells CASSPVGQSTDTQYF. CDR3 nucleotide sequence: TGTGCCAGCAGCCCCGTAGGGCAGAGCACAGATACGCAGTATTTT.

The V and J genes are TRBV20-1 and TRBJ2-1, with D maybe TRBD1 (7 bases). The CDR3 loop spans 14 amino acids. Trimming pared 5 bases from V and 4 bases from J, leaving 15 bases between. Germline assignment: CDR1 DFQATT and CDR2 SNEGSKA (reference sequence). The CDR3 DNA reads as TGCAGTGCTCGCGGGGACAGCCCGTACAATGAGCAGTTCTTC. It translates to CSARGDSPYNEQFF.

The rearrangement links TRBV20-1 to TRBJ2-5; D not certain. Per germline, CDR1 DFQATT and CDR2 SNEGSKA (reference sequence). V lost 0 bases, J lost 2 bases, and 4 bases lay in between. The CDR3 totals 12 residues. The CDR3 nucleotides are TGCAGTGCTAGAGAGGGACAAGAGACCCAGTACTTC. The encoded protein is CSAREGQETQYF.

This chain joins TRBV4-3 and TRBJ2-1; no clear D gene. This CDR3 is 15 amino acids long. Germline-derived CDR1 and CDR2 are LGHNA and YSLEER. Deletions cut 0 bases from V and 6 bases from J, with 12 bases between. This CDR3 reads CASSQDRRKTNEQFF. The DNA of the CDR3 is TGCGCCAGCAGCCAAGATAGGAGAAAGACCAATGAGCAGTTCTTC.

The chain uses TRBV29-1 and TRBJ1-1, with D possibly being TRBD1 (5 bases). The CDR3 covers 13 residues. Trimming removed 2 bases at V and 1 base at J, with 8 bases between. Germline CDR1 is SQVTM and CDR2 is ANQGSEA. CDR3 sequence reads: CSVELRGNTEAFF. CDR3 nucleotide sequence: TGCAGCGTTGAATTAAGGGGGAACACTGAAGCTTTCTTT.

The table lists this clonotype with a few counts. The chain couples TRBV11-2 to TRBJ2-1; D is perhaps TRBD2 (5 bases). This CDR3 comprises 20 residues. Trimming took 2 bases from V and 0 from J, leaving 23 bases between them. Germline V gene lookup returns CDR1 SGHAT and CDR2 FQNNGV. For the CDR3, the DNA is TGTGCCAGCAGCTTAACTTATATGTCACGGACTTCCTTCTCCTACAATGAGCAGTTCTTC. It is translated as CASSLTYMSRTSFSYNEQFF.

The chain carries TRBV29-1 and TRBJ2-3; D perhaps matches TRBD2 (6 bases). Germline CDR1 is SQVTM and CDR2 is ANQGSEA. V was clipped by 6 bases and J by 4 bases, with 11 bases between them. This CDR3 has 12 residues. The CDR3 sequence: CSVRSGADTQYF. The CDR3 nucleotides are TGCAGCGTCCGTAGCGGCGCAGATACGCAGTATTTT.

Comment on this clonotype: A read error may account for a junction end that differs from germline. J is TRBJ1-1 and V is TRBV12-3 or TRBV12-4; 8 nucleotides agree with TRBD1. The CDR3 totals 14 residues. The DNA of the CDR3 is TGTGCCGGCAGTGTCGACAGGGGTAGGACTGAAGCTTTCTTT. Translated, it gives CAGSVDRGRTEAFF.

Concerning this clonotype itself: An end of the junction does not agree with germline; a read error may underlie this. The J gene is TRBJ2-2, the V gene TRBV2; D unclear. Germline lookup yields CDR1 SNHLY and CDR2 FYNNEI. This CDR3 has 15 residues. The CDR3 region is CASSEATLNTGELFF. The CDR3 DNA follows: TGTGCCAGCAGCGAAGCGACTCTGAACACCGGGGAGCTGTTTTTT.

This clonotype has only a few counts. The chain is built from TRBV6-2 or TRBV6-3 and TRBJ1-2; D not certain. Trimming stripped 0 bases from V and 8 bases from J, with 31 bases between. The CDR3 totals 20 residues. Germline values: CDR1 MNHEY, CDR2 SVGEGT. The CDR3 DNA reads as TGTGCCAGCAGTTACTCCCACCTGAGGGCCGGGGTACTCCGAGTACCGGGCTACACCTTC. This sequence encodes CASSYSHLRAGVLRVPGYTF.

This rearrangement joins TRBV12-3 or TRBV12-4 to TRBJ1-1, with D possibly matching TRBD1 (5 bases). The CDR3 extends over 14 amino acids. The V end lost 4 bases, the J end lost 3 bases, and 12 bases lay between the germline ends. The CDR3 region is CASSSRTTHTEAFF. The CDR3 DNA is TGTGCCAGCAGTTCACGGACAACCCACACTGAAGCTTTCTTT.

The sample holds one count of this clonotype. In DNA form, the CDR3 reads TGTGCCGGAGCGGCGGGGAGCTTTAGCACAGATACGCAGTATTTT. This gives the protein CAGAAGSFSTDTQYF. The chain employs TRBV7-2 and TRBJ2-3; weak D call: TRBD2 (6 bases). Germline-derived CDR1 and CDR2 are SGHTA and FQGNSA. Trimming removed 11 bases at V and 0 bases at J, with 18 bases between. This CDR3 has 15 amino acids.

This clonotype has just a few counts. The chain is built from TRBV12-3 or TRBV12-4 and TRBJ2-7; D remains unclear. CDR3 length equals 12 residues. V was trimmed by 6 bases and J by 3 bases, leaving 9 bases between them. CDR3 loop: CASRGNSYEQYF. The CDR3 coding sequence is TGTGCCAGCAGAGGGAACAGCTACGAGCAGTACTTC.

This clonotype occurred a few times. The chain combines TRBV10-2 with TRBJ2-4; possibly TRBD1 or TRBD2 for D (7 bases each). The assigned J gene may be wrong: the sequence end matches TRBJ2-7 better. Per germline, CDR1 WSHSY and CDR2 SAAADI. This CDR3 spans 15 amino acids. CDR3 nucleotide sequence: TGCGCCAGCAGTGAGGGGGGAGGGGGCGGGAACGAGCAGTACTTC. Translation gives CASSEGGGGGNEQYF.